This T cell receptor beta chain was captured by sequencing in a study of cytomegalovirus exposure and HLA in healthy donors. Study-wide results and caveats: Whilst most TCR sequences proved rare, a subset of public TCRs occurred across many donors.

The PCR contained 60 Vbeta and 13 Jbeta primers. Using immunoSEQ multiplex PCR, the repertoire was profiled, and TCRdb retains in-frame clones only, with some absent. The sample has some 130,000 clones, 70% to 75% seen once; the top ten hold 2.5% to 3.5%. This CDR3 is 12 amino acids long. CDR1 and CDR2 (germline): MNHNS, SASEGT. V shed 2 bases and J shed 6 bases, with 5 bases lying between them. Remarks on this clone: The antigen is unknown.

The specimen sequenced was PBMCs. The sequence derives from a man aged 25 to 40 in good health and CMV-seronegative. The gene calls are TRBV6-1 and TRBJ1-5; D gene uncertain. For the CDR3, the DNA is TGTGCCAGCAGTGAAAGCCGTCAGCCCCAGCATTTT. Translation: CASSESRQPQHF.